A single sample is the source of the 10 T cell receptor beta chains below, sequenced in a study of blood T cell repertoires in COVID-19. TCRdb's copy holds only in-frame clones and misses some; the assay was immunoSEQ multiplex PCR. The data contain a few hundred thousand clones, about 85% of them singletons. The sequenced sample consisted of peripheral blood. The receptors stem from a man aged 55 to 70 who had recovered from COVID-19.

The chain is built from TRBV6-5 and TRBJ1-2; D unclear. This CDR3 is built from 13 residues. Germline CDR1 is MNHEY and CDR2 is SVGAGI. V shed 0 bases and J shed 2 bases, with 4 bases lying between them. DNA of the CDR3: TGTGCCAGCAGTTACTCTATGAACTATGGCTACACCTTC. Encoded protein: CASSYSMNYGYTF.

This rearrangement joins TRBV6-1 to TRBJ2-1, with 9 bases that match TRBD1. The CDR3 is 13 residues long. V was clipped by 0 bases and J by 16 bases; unmatched bases: 7. The germline gives CDR1 MNHNS, CDR2 SASEGT. In nucleotides, the CDR3 is TGTGCCAGCAGTGAAGCGGGTGGGGACAGGGCCTTCTTC. This sequence encodes CASSEAGGDRAFF.

The chain is built from TRBV11-1 and TRBJ2-3, with 7 bases lining up with TRBD1. The germline gives CDR1 SGHAT, CDR2 FQDESV (reference sequence). The CDR3 sequence is 14 residues long. V trimming: 5 bases; J trimming: 1 base; junction bases outside the gene matches: 3. The CDR3 DNA sequence: TGTGCCAGCAGCCTCGACAGGGGCACAGATACGCAGTATTTT. This translates into CASSLDRGTDTQYF.

This rearrangement joins TRBV7-9 to TRBJ2-5; possible D gene TRBD2, 6 bases. Germline lookup yields CDR1 SEHNR and CDR2 FQNEAQ (reference sequence). Trimming took off 5 bases at V and 4 bases at J, with 14 bases between the two ends. The CDR3 consists of 14 residues. The CDR3: CASSPGVELETQYF. As DNA, the CDR3 is TGTGCCAGCAGCCCGGGAGTTGAGTTAGAGACCCAGTACTTC. Drawing the rest from reference TRBV7-9 and TRBJ2-5, the complete variable domain is DTGVSQNPRHKITKRGQNVTFRCDPISEHNRLYWYRQTLGQGPEFLTYFQNEAQLEKSRLLSDRFSAERPKGSFSTLEIQRTEQGDSAMYLCASSPGVELETQYFGPGTRLLVL.

V and J are TRBV19 and TRBJ1-4, with TRBD1 identical over 9 bases. V lost 6 bases, J lost 6 bases, and 5 bases stayed unmatched. Germline lookup yields CDR1 LNHDA and CDR2 SQIVND (reference sequence). The CDR3 sequence is 14 residues long. CDR3 amino acids: CASSPGQGYEKLFF. The CDR3 bases are TGTGCCAGTAGCCCGGGACAGGGTTATGAAAAACTGTTTTTT.

The J gene is TRBJ2-3, the V gene TRBV6-4, with TRBD2 identical over 8 bases. CDR3 size: 14 residues. Germline V lookup: CDR1 MRHNA, CDR2 SNTAGT. Trimming took 4 bases from V and 2 from J; bases not matched to a gene: 2. The CDR3: CASSVAGFTDTQYF. DNA of the CDR3: TGTGCCAGCAGTGTAGCGGGGTTCACAGATACGCAGTATTTT.

CDR3 nucleotide sequence: TGTGCCAGCTCACCACAGTTTGAACAGACCTACGAGCAGTACTTC. Translated, it gives CASSPQFEQTYEQYF. This chain connects TRBV18 to TRBJ2-7, with unresolved D. Germline assignment: CDR1 KGHSH and CDR2 LQKENI. This CDR3 contains 15 residues. V shed 1 base and J shed 2 bases, with 12 bases lying between them.

The rearrangement uses TRBV18 and TRBJ2-3; D is unclear. V was shortened by 6 bases and J by 0 bases, with 10 bases between the two germline ends. The germline gives CDR1 KGHSH, CDR2 LQKENI. CDR3 length: 14 amino acids. CDR3 protein: CASSPYQSTDTQYF. For the CDR3, the DNA is TGTGCCAGCTCCCCTTACCAGAGCACAGATACGCAGTATTTT.

This chain links TRBV27 with TRBJ1-5; D may be TRBD1 (5 bases). CDR1 and CDR2 (germline): MNHEY, SMNVEV (reference sequence). The CDR3 is made up of 15 amino acids. Trimming took 3 bases from V and 3 from J, leaving 12 bases between them. The CDR3: CASSFLGAHNQPQHF. The DNA for the CDR3 is TGTGCCAGCAGTTTCTTAGGGGCCCACAATCAGCCCCAGCATTTT.

The V and J genes are TRBV11-2 and TRBJ1-2; TRBD1 is a possible D gene (5 bases). In germline, CDR1 is SGHAT, CDR2 FQNNGV. The CDR3 spans 13 residues. V was cut by 1 base and J by 4 bases, with 7 bases left in between. In DNA form, the CDR3 reads TGTGCCAGCAGCTTAGGGAGGGGCTATGGCTACACCTTC. Amino acid sequence: CASSLGRGYGYTF.